The T cell receptor (beta chain) described here comes from a study of blood T cell repertoires in COVID-19. Study summary: From the United States, Italy and Spain came samples of acute and convalescent COVID-19. From T cells, B-cell-depleted T cells, or PBMCs came the material, which was cDNA or gDNA.

In the original processing: Estimation of nucleated cell counts was performed using reference gene primer amplification. Some clones are missing from TCRdb's copy, which holds only in-frame ones; the method was immunoSEQ multiplex PCR. Clone size and the V and J calls come from that table; the DNA yielded D and trimming. The sample includes 200,000 to 250,000 clones, 82% of them seen just once. The sample consisted of peripheral blood. The sequence was obtained from a woman aged 80 or over with acute or convalescent COVID-19.

The CDR3 region is CSVDRGRPTEAFF. The CDR3 nucleotides read TGCAGCGTTGACAGGGGGCGCCCCACTGAAGCTTTCTTT. The chain links TRBV29-1 to TRBJ1-1; 8 bases line up with TRBD1. CDR1 and CDR2 (germline): SQVTM, ANQGSEA. V was clipped by 3 bases and J by 4 bases; unmatched bases: 4. The CDR3 has 13 amino acids.